These T cell receptor beta chains were read from a single sample in a study of blood T cell repertoires in COVID-19. The protocol was immunoSEQ multiplex PCR, while the TCRdb copy is restricted to in-frame clones and leaves out a portion. The sample consists of roughly 97,000 clones, around 90% of them appearing once. Sequencing was done on a sample of peripheral blood. Receptors were obtained from a human donor in a cohort sampled during active COVID-19. CDR3s include the opening cysteine and the closing phenylalanine or tryptophan. D genes are given only for firm matches. Only some rows state a clone size, as once, few, many or a class for expanded clones.

v_gene	abundance	d_gene	j_gene	CDR3nt	CDR3aa
TRBV6-2/TRBV6-3	.	TRBD1	TRBJ1-2	TGTGCCAGCAGTTACTTGGGACAGGGGGCAATCTATGGCTACACCTTC	CASSYLGQGAIYGYTF
TRBV27	.	.	TRBJ2-1	TGTGCCAGCACCATAACAGGGCCCAGGTACAATGAGCAGTTCTTC	CASTITGPRYNEQFF
TRBV6-1	.	.	TRBJ1-4	TGTGCCAGCAGTGAAGCCCCTGGTTCTAGGGAAAAACTGTTTTTT	CASSEAPGSREKLFF
TRBV5-6	few	.	TRBJ1-2	TGTGCCAGCAGCCAAGACACCGACTATGGCTACACCTTC	CASSQDTDYGYTF
TRBV9	.	.	TRBJ2-1	TGTGCCAGCAGCGTAGGCAGCAATGAGCAGTTCTTC	CASSVGSNEQFF
TRBV19	once	.	TRBJ1-4	TGTGCCAGTAGTAACACAGGGCTCGATGAAAAACTGTTTTTT	CASSNTGLDEKLFF
TRBV19	once	TRBD1	TRBJ2-7	TGTGCCAGTAGCCGACAGGGGCCGGGTTACGAGCAGTACTTC	CASSRQGPGYEQYF
TRBV5-5	.	.	TRBJ1-1	TGTGCCAGCAGCTGGGGACAAGGGGGCACTGAAGCTTTCTTT	CASSWGQGGTEAFF
TRBV2	.	.	TRBJ2-3	TGTGCCAGCAGTGTAGCGCGTATCACAGATACGCAGTATTTT	CASSVARITDTQYF
TRBV9	.	TRBD2	TRBJ2-7	TGTGCCAGCAGCTTTGGACTAGCTGACTACGAGCAGTACTTC	CASSFGLADYEQYF
TRBV3-1/TRBV3-2	.	.	TRBJ2-3	TGTGCCAGCAGCCAAGATCCACTTCGGACAGATACGCAGTATTTT	CASSQDPLRTDTQYF
TRBV5-4	.	TRBD2	TRBJ2-3	TGTGCCAGCAGCTTGCTGGGACTAGCGGGGGGGGTAGATACGCAGTATTTT	CASSLLGLAGGVDTQYF
TRBV5-5	.	.	TRBJ2-2	TGTGCCAGCAGCGACACACCGAACACCGGGGAGCTGTTTTTT	CASSDTPNTGELFF
TRBV21-1	.	.	TRBJ2-7	TGTGCCAGCAGCAAAGCGCGGTTGATAATGGTGGACACGAGCTCCTACGAGCAGTACTTC	CASSKARLIMVDTSSYEQYF
TRBV6-5	.	.	TRBJ1-2	TGTGCCAGCAGTTACCCGACGGGGAAGGGCTACACCTTC	CASSYPTGKGYTF
TRBV27	.	TRBD1	TRBJ1-6	TGTGCCAGCAGTTCGGGGACAGCCAATTCACCCCTCCACTTT	CASSSGTANSPLHF
TRBV18	.	TRBD1	TRBJ1-4	TGTGCCAGCTCGCCGACAGGGGTTAATGAAAAACTGTTTTTT	CASSPTGVNEKLFF
TRBV6-5	once	.	TRBJ2-3	TGTGCCAGCAGGGAGTTAGCCGCAGATACGCAGTATTTT	CASRELAADTQYF
TRBV11-2	once	.	TRBJ2-3	TGTGCCAGCAGCTTACCGCCAGCGGTGGAATCAGATACGCAGTATTTT	CASSLPPAVESDTQYF
TRBV5-6	.	TRBD2	TRBJ2-1	TGTGCCAGCAGCCCCCTGGGGACTAGTGTATTAGGGTCCTACAATGAGCAGTTCTTC	CASSPLGTSVLGSYNEQFF
TRBV9	.	TRBD2	TRBJ2-7	TGTGCCAGCAGCTCCCAGGGACTAGCGGTTCCTTACGAGCAGTACTTC	CASSSQGLAVPYEQYF
TRBV19	.	.	TRBJ1-1	TGTGCCAGTACTCTGAGGACTGAAGCTTTCTTT	CASTLRTEAFF
TRBV7-2	once	TRBD1	TRBJ2-2	TGTGCCAGCAGCTTAGCTTTACGGACAGGGGGAATAAACGGGGAGCTGTTTTTT	CASSLALRTGGINGELFF
TRBV19	.	TRBD1	TRBJ2-7	TGTGCCAGTAACCCGACAGGGTCCGCCTACGAGCAGTACTTC	CASNPTGSAYEQYF
TRBV28	once	.	TRBJ2-7	TGTGCCAGCAGTCACGTAGCTAGTGCGTCCTACGAGCAGTACTTC	CASSHVASASYEQYF
TRBV11-2	.	.	TRBJ2-5	TGTGCCAGCAGCTTAGAGCGGAGCGGGGAGACCCAGTACTTC	CASSLERSGETQYF
TRBV12-3/TRBV12-4	.	.	TRBJ1-2	TGTGCCAGCAGTTCTGGGGCCACCTCCTACACCTTC	CASSSGATSYTF
TRBV7-2	.	.	TRBJ1-3	TGTGCCAGCAGCTACCAACACGACAGGTTTCGCTCTGGAAACACCATATATTTT	CASSYQHDRFRSGNTIYF
TRBV28	.	.	TRBJ1-5	TGTGCCAGCAGCGCCTATTATCAGCCCCAGCATTTT	CASSAYYQPQHF
TRBV7-8	.	TRBD1	TRBJ1-1	TGTGCCAGCAGCCAACAGGGGTTTGATGAGGCTTTCTTT	CASSQQGFDEAFF
TRBV3-1/TRBV3-2	once	TRBD2	TRBJ2-3	TGTGCCAGCAGCCTACTAGCGGGAGCAGATACGCAGTATTTT	CASSLLAGADTQYF
TRBV27	once	.	TRBJ2-4	TGTGCCAGCGGCAATCTCCAGGGGACCAAAAACATTCAGTACTTC	CASGNLQGTKNIQYF
TRBV10-3	.	TRBD1	TRBJ2-7	TGTGCCACTCGACAGGGTCAATTGGGCCCGAAGAACTACTACGAGCAGTACTTC	CATRQGQLGPKNYYEQYF
TRBV7-8	.	TRBD2	TRBJ2-5	TGTGCCAGCAGCTTAACGGGACTAGCGGGAGGGCAAGAGACCCAGTACTTC	CASSLTGLAGGQETQYF
TRBV28	.	.	TRBJ2-4	TGTGCCAGCAGTTTTGGGGGGACCAAAAACATTCAGTACTTC	CASSFGGTKNIQYF
TRBV4-3	.	.	TRBJ1-5	TGCGCCAGCAGCCAAGGTCTACGACAGCCCCAGCATTTT	CASSQGLRQPQHF
TRBV4-1	.	TRBD1	TRBJ1-2	TGCGCCAGCAGCCAAGAACAGGGGTTGGGTAGATATGGCTACACCTTC	CASSQEQGLGRYGYTF
TRBV5-4	once	TRBD1	TRBJ1-1	TGTGCCAGCACAACCGGGACAGCACTAATGAACACTGAAGCTTTCTTT	CASTTGTALMNTEAFF
TRBV18	once	.	TRBJ2-1	TGTGCCAGCTCACCACTTGGACAGTCCTACAATGAGCAGTTCTTC	CASSPLGQSYNEQFF
TRBV4-2	.	.	TRBJ2-5	TGTGCCAGCAGCCAAGAGGACAGACAAGAGACCCAGTACTTC	CASSQEDRQETQYF
TRBV6-4	many	.	TRBJ1-6	TGTGCCAGCAGTGACCAGGCAGGTTCACCCCTCCACTTT	CASSDQAGSPLHF
TRBV28	once	.	TRBJ2-2	TGTGCCAGCAGTTTTTTGTCAGGAATGAACACCGGGGAGCTGTTTTTT	CASSFLSGMNTGELFF
TRBV6-5	once	.	TRBJ1-4	TGTGCCAGCACCCGCAGTGAAAAACTGTTTTTT	CASTRSEKLFF
TRBV6-5	.	.	TRBJ1-3	TGTGCCAGCAGCCCCGGCAGGGTCTCTGGAAACACCATATATTTT	CASSPGRVSGNTIYF
TRBV7-2	.	TRBD2	TRBJ2-5	TGTGCCAGCAGCGCAGATAGCGGGGGGCTTATGGCCCAGTACTTC	CASSADSGGLMAQYF
TRBV5-1	.	.	TRBJ1-6	TGCGCCAGCAGCACAGACAGGACTAATTCACCCCTCCACTTT	CASSTDRTNSPLHF
TRBV5-1	.	TRBD2	TRBJ2-7	TGCGCCAGCAGCCCGACCCTAGCGGGAGGGTTTAACGAGCAGTACTTC	CASSPTLAGGFNEQYF
TRBV5-6	.	.	TRBJ2-2	TGTGCCAGCAGACTGACAGGGAACACCGGGGAGCTGTTTTTT	CASRLTGNTGELFF
TRBV2	.	.	TRBJ2-7	TGTGCCAGCGGGAGAAGGGTGAACGAGCAGTACTTC	CASGRRVNEQYF
TRBV10-1	.	TRBD1	TRBJ2-1	TGCGCCAGCAGTGGACCGGGACAGGGGAATGAGCAGTTCTTC	CASSGPGQGNEQFF
TRBV5-5	.	.	TRBJ1-6	TGTGCCAGCAGCTCCCAACAGGGAATGTCACCCCTCCACTTT	CASSSQQGMSPLHF
TRBV28	.	TRBD1	TRBJ2-5	TGTGCCAGCAGTCCCCTAAGACAGGGTTACGAGACCCAGTACTTC	CASSPLRQGYETQYF
TRBV6-2/TRBV6-3	.	TRBD1	TRBJ1-2	TGTGCCAGCAGCCCGACCCGGGACAGGGGCCACGGCTACACCTTC	CASSPTRDRGHGYTF
TRBV11-2	few	TRBD1	TRBJ2-7	TGTGCCAGCAGCCCCGGACAGGGGGCGTACGAGCAGTACTTC	CASSPGQGAYEQYF
TRBV19	few	TRBD1	TRBJ1-2	TGTGCCAGTAGTATAGCCGGGACAGGGGGTTATGGCTACACCTTC	CASSIAGTGGYGYTF
TRBV27	.	TRBD1	TRBJ2-3	TGTGCCAGCTGCCGGGACAGGGGGTCAGATACGCAGTATTTT	CASCRDRGSDTQYF
TRBV3-1/TRBV3-2	.	.	TRBJ2-7	TGTGCCAGCAGTCGGCTCGGGCAGGGGCACTCCTACGAGCAGTACTTC	CASSRLGQGHSYEQYF